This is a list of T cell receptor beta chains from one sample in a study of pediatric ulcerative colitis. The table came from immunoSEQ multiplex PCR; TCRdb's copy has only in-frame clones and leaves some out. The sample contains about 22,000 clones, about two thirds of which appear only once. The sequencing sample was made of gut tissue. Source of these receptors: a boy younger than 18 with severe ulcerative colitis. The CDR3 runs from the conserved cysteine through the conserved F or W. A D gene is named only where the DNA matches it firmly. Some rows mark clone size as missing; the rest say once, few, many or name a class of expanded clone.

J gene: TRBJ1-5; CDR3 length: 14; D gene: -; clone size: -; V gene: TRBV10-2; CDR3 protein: CASSLDGLNQPQHF; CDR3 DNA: TGCGCCAGCAGTTTGGACGGACTCAATCAGCCCCAGCATTTT
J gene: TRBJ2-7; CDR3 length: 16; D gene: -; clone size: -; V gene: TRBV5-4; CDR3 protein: CASSRHQGVAPYEQYF; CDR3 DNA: TGTGCCAGCAGCCGTCATCAGGGTGTTGCTCCCTACGAGCAGTACTTC
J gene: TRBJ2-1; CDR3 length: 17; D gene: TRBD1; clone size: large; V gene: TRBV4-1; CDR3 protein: CASSQDPGQGAQDEQFF; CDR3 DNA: TGCGCCAGCAGCCAAGATCCGGGGCAGGGGGCTCAAGATGAGCAGTTCTTC
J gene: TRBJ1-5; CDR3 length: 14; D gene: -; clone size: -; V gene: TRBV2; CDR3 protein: CASGGAYSNQPQHF; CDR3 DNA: TGTGCCAGCGGAGGGGCATATAGCAATCAGCCCCAGCATTTT
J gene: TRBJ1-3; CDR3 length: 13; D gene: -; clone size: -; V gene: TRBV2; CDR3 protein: CASGAYSRNTIYF; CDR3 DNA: TGTGCCAGCGGGGCGTACAGTAGAAACACCATATATTTT
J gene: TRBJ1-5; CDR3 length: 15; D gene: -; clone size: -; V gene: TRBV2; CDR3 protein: CASSMGGGSNQPQHF; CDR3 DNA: TGTGCCAGCAGTATGGGGGGAGGAAGCAATCAGCCCCAGCATTTT
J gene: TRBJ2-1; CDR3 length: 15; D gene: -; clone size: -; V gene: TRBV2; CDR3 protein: CASSERGLAYNEQFF; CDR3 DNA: TGTGCCAGCAGTGAGCGGGGCCTGGCCTACAATGAGCAGTTCTTC
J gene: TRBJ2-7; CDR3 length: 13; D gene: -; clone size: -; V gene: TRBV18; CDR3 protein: CASSPQGNYEQYF; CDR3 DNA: TGTGCCAGCTCACCTCAGGGGAACTACGAGCAGTACTTC
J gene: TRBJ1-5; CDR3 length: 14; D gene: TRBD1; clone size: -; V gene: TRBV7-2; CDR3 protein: CASAGTGGSQPQHF; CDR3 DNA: TGTGCCAGTGCCGGGACAGGGGGTAGTCAGCCCCAGCATTTT
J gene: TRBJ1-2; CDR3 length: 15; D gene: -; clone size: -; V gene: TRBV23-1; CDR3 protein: CASSHRGLTGYGYTF; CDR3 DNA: TGCGCCAGCAGTCATCGGGGTTTGACGGGCTATGGCTACACCTTC
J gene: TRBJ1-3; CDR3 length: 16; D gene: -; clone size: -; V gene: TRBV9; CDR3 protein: CASSGGHLGSGNTIYF; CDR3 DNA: TGTGCCAGCAGTGGAGGACACCTCGGCTCTGGAAACACCATATATTTT
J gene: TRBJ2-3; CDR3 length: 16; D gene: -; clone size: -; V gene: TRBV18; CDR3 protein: CASSPPVGSSTDTQYF; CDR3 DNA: TGTGCCAGCTCACCACCGGTAGGGTCGAGCACAGATACGCAGTATTTT